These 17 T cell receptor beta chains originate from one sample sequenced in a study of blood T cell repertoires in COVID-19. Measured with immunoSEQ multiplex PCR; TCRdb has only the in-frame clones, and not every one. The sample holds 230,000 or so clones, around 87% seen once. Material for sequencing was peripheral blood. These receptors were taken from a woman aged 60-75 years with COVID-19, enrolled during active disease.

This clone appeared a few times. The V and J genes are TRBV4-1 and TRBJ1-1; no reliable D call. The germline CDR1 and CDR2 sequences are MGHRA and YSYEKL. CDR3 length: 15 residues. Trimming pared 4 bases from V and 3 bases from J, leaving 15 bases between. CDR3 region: CASSRRRSADTEAFF. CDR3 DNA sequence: TGCGCCAGCAGCCGGAGGCGTAGTGCGGACACTGAAGCTTTCTTT.

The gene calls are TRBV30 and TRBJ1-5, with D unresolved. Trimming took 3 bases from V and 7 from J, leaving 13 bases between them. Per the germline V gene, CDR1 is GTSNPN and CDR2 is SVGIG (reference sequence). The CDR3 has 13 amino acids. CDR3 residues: CAWSPRQEQPQHF. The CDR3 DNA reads TGTGCCTGGAGCCCCAGACAAGAGCAGCCCCAGCATTTT.

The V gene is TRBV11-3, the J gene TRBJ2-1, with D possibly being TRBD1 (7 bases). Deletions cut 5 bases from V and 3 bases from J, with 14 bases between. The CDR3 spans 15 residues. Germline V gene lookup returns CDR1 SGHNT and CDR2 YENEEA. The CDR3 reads CASSTRQGLYNEQFF. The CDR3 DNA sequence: TGTGCCAGCAGCACCCGACAGGGACTCTACAATGAGCAGTTCTTC.

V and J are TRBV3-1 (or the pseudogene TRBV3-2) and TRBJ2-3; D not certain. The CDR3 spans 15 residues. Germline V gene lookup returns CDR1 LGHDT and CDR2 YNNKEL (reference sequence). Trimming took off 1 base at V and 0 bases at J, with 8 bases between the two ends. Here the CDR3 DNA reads TGTGCCAGCAGCCAAGCTAGTCCTAGCACAGATACGCAGTATTTT. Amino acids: CASSQASPSTDTQYF.

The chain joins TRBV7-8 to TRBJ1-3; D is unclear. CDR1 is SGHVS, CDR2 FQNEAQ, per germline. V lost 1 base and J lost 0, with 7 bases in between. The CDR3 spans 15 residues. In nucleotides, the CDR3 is TGTGCCAGCAGCTTAGGCACGAGCTCTGGAAACACCATATATTTT. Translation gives CASSLGTSSGNTIYF.

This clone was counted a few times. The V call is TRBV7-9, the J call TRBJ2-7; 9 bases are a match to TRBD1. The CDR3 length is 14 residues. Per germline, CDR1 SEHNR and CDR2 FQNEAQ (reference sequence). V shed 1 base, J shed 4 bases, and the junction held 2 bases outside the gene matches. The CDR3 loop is CASSLVGTGYEQYF. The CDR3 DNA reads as TGTGCCAGCAGCTTAGTAGGGACAGGGTACGAGCAGTACTTC. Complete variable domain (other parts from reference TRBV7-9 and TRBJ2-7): DTGVSQNPRHKITKRGQNVTFRCDPISEHNRLYWYRQTLGQGPEFLTYFQNEAQLEKSRLLSDRFSAERPKGSFSTLEIQRTEQGDSAMYLCASSLVGTGYEQYFGPGTRLTVT.

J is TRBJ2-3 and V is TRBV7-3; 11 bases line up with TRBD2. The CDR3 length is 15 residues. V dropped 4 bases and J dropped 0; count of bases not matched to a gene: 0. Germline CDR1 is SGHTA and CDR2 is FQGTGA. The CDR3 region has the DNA TGTGCCAGCAGCTGGACTAGCGGGAGCACAGATACGCAGTATTTT. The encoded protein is CASSWTSGSTDTQYF.

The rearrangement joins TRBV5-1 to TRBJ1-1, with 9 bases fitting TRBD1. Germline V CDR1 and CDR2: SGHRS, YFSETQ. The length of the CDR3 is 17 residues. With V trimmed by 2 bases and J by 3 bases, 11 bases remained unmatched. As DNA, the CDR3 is TGCGCCAGCAGCTTCCCGGGACAGGGCTCAGAGGACACTGAAGCTTTCTTT. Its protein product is CASSFPGQGSEDTEAFF.

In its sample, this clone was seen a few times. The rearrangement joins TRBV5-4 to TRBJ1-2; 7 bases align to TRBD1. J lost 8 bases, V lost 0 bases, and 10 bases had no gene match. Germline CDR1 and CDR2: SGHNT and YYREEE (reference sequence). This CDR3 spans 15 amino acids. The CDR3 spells CASSLAGGGAYGYTF. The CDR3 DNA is TGTGCCAGCAGCTTGGCAGGAGGGGGCGCTTACGGCTACACCTTC.

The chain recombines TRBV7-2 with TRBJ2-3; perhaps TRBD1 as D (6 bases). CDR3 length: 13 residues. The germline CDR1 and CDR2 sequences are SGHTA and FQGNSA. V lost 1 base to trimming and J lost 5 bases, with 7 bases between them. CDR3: CASSLEGVDTQYF. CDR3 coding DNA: TGTGCCAGCAGCTTAGAGGGGGTAGATACGCAGTATTTT.

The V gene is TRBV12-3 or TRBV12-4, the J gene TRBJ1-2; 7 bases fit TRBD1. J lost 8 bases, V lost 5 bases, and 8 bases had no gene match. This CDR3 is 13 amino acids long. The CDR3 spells CASSPLRQGGYTF. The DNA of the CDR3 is TGTGCCAGCAGTCCTCTCCGACAGGGCGGCTACACCTTC.

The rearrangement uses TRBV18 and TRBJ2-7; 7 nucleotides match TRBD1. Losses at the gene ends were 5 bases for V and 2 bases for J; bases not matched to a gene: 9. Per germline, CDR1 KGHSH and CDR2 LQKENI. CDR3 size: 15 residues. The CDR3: CASSSGQTGTYEQYF. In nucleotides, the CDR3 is TGTGCCAGCTCATCGGGACAGACAGGAACCTACGAGCAGTACTTC.

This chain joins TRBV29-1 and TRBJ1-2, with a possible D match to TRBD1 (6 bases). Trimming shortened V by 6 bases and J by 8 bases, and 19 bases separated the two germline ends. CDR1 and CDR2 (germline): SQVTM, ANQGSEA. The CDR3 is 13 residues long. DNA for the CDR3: TGCAGCGTCGCCAAGAGGGGGTCTGACGGCTACACCTTC. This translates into CSVAKRGSDGYTF.

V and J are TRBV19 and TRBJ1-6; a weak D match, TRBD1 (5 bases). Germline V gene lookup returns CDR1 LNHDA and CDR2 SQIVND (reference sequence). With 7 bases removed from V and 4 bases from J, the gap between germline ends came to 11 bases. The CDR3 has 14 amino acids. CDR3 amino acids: CASTTTGYNSPLHF. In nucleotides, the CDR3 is TGTGCCAGTACCACTACAGGTTATAATTCACCCCTCCACTTT.

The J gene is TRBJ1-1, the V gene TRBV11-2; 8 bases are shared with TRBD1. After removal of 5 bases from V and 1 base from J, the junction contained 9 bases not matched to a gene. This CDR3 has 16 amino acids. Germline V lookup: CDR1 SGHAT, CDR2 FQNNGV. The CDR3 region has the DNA TGTGCCAGCAGCCTAAGTCCCGGACAGGGGAACACTGAAGCTTTCTTT. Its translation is CASSLSPGQGNTEAFF.

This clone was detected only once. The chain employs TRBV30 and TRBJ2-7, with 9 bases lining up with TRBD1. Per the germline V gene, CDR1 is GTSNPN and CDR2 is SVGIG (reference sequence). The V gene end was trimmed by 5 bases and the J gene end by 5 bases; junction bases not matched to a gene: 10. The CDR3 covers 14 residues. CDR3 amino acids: CAWAKTGGADEQYF. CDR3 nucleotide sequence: TGTGCCTGGGCGAAAACAGGGGGCGCCGACGAGCAGTACTTC.

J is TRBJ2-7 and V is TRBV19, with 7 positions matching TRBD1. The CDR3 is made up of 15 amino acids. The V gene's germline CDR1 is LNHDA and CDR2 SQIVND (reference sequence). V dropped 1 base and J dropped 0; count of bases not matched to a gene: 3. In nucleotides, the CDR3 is TGTGCCAGTAGTATAGGGACAGGCAGCTCCTACGAGCAGTACTTC. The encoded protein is CASSIGTGSSYEQYF.